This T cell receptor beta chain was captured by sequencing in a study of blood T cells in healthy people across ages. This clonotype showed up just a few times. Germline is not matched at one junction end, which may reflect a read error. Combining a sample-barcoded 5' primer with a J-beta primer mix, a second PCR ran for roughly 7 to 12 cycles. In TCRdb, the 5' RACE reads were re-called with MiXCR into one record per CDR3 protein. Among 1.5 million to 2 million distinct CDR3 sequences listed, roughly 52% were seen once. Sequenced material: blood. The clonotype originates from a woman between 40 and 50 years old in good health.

CDR3 nucleotides: TGTGCTAGCAGCCAAGGGGGGACGCCGAGCTCCTACAATGAGCAGTTCTTC. Encoded protein: CASSQGGTPSSYNEQFF. This rearrangement joins TRBV7-7 to TRBJ2-1; D tentatively fits TRBD1 or TRBD2 (6 bases each). The CDR3 is made up of 17 amino acids. Germline V gene sequence: CDR1 SSHAT, CDR2 FNYEAQ (reference sequence).